This TCR beta chain originates from a study of neoadjuvant anti-PD-1 for oral cavity cancer. Turning to the study itself: Most patients had three to four biweekly doses of 3 mg/kg nivolumab before resection. Non-progressing patients received a fourth nivolumab dose near day 43, then surgery on days 50-56.

To note about this clone: The antigen remains unidentified.

Most tumor samples had 4 to 5.5 ug input DNA in two replicates. Here immunoSEQ multiplex PCR was the method, and the copy in TCRdb shows in-frame clones only, minus some. The table records 9,400 or so clones, approximately 61% of them present only once. Whole-study results and caveats: Each response group had just a few patients in TCR analyses.

The V and J ends lost 2 bases and 6 bases, in that order; junction bases with no gene match: 12. Germline values: CDR1 LGHNA, CDR2 YNFKEQ. This CDR3 contains 17 residues. The clonotype was recovered from a person between 40 and 79 years old with oral cavity squamous cell carcinoma. Sequencing used tumor tissue, obtained before nivolumab (anti-PD-1) treatment. The chain couples TRBV4-2 to TRBJ2-1, with 8 bases aligning to TRBD2. CDR3 protein: CASSQKGTGGPPNEQFF. The CDR3, as DNA: TGTGCCAGCAGCCAAAAGGGGACGGGAGGGCCTCCCAATGAGCAGTTCTTC.